The T cell receptor (beta chain) described here comes from a study of blood T cell repertoires in COVID-19. Background on the study: Samples came from the United States, Italy and Spain, spanning acute and convalescent COVID-19. T cells, B-cell-depleted T cells, or PBMCs supplied cDNA or gDNA.

CDR1 is KGHSY and CDR2 is FQNENV in the germline V gene. CDR3 length: 13 amino acids. Trimming cost V 0 bases and J 9 bases, with 9 bases left between them. Produced via immunoSEQ multiplex PCR; TCRdb's table is partial and in-frame only. The sample records about 300,000 clones, around nine tenths being singletons. This clonotype was obtained from a woman aged 25 to 39 with COVID-19, enrolled during active disease. The sequenced sample consisted of peripheral blood. The rearrangement uses TRBV16 and TRBJ1-5; no clear D. The CDR3 reads CASSQSVPGPQHF. The DNA for the CDR3 is TGTGCCAGCAGCCAATCGGTGCCAGGGCCCCAGCATTTT. Full variable domain (outside the CDR3, taken from reference TRBV16 and TRBJ1-5): GEEVAQTPKHLVRGEGQKAKLYCAPIKGHSYVFWYQQVLKNEFKFLISFQNENVFDETGMPKERFSAKCLPNSPCSLEIQATKLEDSAVYFCASSQSVPGPQHFGDGTRLSIL.